This is a list of T cell receptor beta chains from one sample in a study of cytotoxic CD8 clonotypes in ibrutinib-treated CLL. Only in-frame clones appear in the TCRdb table, and some are missing; sequencing was by immunoSEQ multiplex PCR. The sample lists 250,000 to 350,000 clones, 76% occurring once. The sequences come from PBMCs, collected at disease progression, from a patient treated with ibrutinib. These receptors originate from a human donor with chronic lymphocytic leukemia. The CDR3 runs from the conserved cysteine through the conserved F or W. The D gene is left open where the match is weak. Expanded clones get a size class; other rows say once, few or many, or leave the size out.

v_call	j_call	clone_size	d_call	cdr3_nt	cdr3_aa
TRBV4-1	TRBJ1-5	few	-	TGCGCCAGCAGCCAAGAAGCGTCCAGGCGGGAATCCGCCCAGCATTTT	CASSQEASRRESAQHF
TRBV10-1	TRBJ2-4	-	-	TGCGCCAGCAGTGAGTCCAAGGGGGGAGTAGACATTCAGTACTTC	CASSESKGGVDIQYF
TRBV6-6	TRBJ2-7	-	TRBD1	TGTGCCAGCAGGGAGGACAGGGGGCTTTACGAGCAGTACTTC	CASREDRGLYEQYF
TRBV11-2	TRBJ2-7	-	TRBD1	TGTGCCAGCAGCTTGGGACAGGGGGCGTACGAGCAGTACTTC	CASSLGQGAYEQYF
TRBV9	TRBJ2-2	few	-	TGTGCCAGCAGTGGGGGAGGACACCGGCCCACCGGGGAGCTGTTTTTT	CASSGGGHRPTGELFF
TRBV6-5	TRBJ2-1	-	TRBD2	TGTGCCAGCAGTTACGGTAGCGGGAGTGTCAATGAGCAGTTCTTC	CASSYGSGSVNEQFF
TRBV9	TRBJ2-1	-	TRBD2	TGTGCCAGCAGCCCCCGGGGACTAGCGGGAAATGAGCAGTTCTTC	CASSPRGLAGNEQFF
TRBV9	TRBJ1-1	-	TRBD1	TGTGCCAGCAGCGGACGTTGGGACAGCGAAGCTTTCTTT	CASSGRWDSEAFF
TRBV9	TRBJ2-6	-	-	TGTGCCAGCAGCGCACTAAACGGACGCTCTGGGGCCAACGTCCTGACTTTC	CASSALNGRSGANVLTF
TRBV12-5	TRBJ2-3	-	-	TGTGCTAGCTTGTTGGACACGAACACAGATACGCAGTATTTT	CASLLDTNTDTQYF
TRBV7-6	TRBJ1-6	-	-	TGTGCCAGCAGCTTAGCGGTAGAATCACCCCTCCACTTT	CASSLAVESPLHF
TRBV4-3	TRBJ2-1	-	-	TGCGCCAGCAGCCAAGATCAGGACTGGGACAATGAGCAGTTCTTC	CASSQDQDWDNEQFF
TRBV7-8	TRBJ2-1	-	TRBD2	TGTGCCAGCAGCTTTCTGGGCGACGGGGGGAACAATGAGCAGTTCTTC	CASSFLGDGGNNEQFF
TRBV4-1	TRBJ2-7	-	TRBD2	TGCGCCAGCAGCCCAGGACTAGCCTACGAGCAGTACTTC	CASSPGLAYEQYF
TRBV7-3	TRBJ2-1	-	-	TGTGCCAGCAGCTTTGAGACAGGCATCCCCAATGAGCAGTTCTTC	CASSFETGIPNEQFF
TRBV10-3	TRBJ2-2	-	TRBD1	TGTGCCATCAGTGGCGGGACAGGGGGCGGCACCGGGGAGCTGTTTTTT	CAISGGTGGGTGELFF